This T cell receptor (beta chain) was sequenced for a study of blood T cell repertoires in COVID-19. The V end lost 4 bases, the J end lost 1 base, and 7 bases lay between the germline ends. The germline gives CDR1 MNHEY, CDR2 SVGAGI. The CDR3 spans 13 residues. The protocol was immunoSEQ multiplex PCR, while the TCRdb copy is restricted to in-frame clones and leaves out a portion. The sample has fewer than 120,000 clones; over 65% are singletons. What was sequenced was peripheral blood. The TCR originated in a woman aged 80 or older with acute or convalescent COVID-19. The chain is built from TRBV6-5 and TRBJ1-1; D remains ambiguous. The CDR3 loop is CASSFQANTEAFF. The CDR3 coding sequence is TGTGCCAGCAGTTTTCAGGCGAACACTGAAGCTTTCTTT.